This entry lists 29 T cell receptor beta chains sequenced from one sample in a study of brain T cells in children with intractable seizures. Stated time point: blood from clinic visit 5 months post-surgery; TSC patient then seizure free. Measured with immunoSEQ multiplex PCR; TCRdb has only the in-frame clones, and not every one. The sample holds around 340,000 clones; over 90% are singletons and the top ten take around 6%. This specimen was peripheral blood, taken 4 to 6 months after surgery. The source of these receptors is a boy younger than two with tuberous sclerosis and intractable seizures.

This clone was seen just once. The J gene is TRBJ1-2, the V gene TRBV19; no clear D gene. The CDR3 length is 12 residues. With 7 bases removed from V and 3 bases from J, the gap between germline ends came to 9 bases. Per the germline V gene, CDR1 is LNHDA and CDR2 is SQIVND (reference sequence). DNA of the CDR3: TGTGCCAGTACTGAGACTGACTATGGCTACACCTTC. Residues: CASTETDYGYTF.

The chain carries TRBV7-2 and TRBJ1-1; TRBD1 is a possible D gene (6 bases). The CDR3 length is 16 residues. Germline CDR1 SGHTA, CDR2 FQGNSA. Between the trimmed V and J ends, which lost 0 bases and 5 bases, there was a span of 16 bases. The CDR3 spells CASSLARGLRRTEAFF. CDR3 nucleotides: TGTGCCAGCAGCTTAGCAAGGGGGTTGAGGAGGACTGAAGCTTTCTTT.

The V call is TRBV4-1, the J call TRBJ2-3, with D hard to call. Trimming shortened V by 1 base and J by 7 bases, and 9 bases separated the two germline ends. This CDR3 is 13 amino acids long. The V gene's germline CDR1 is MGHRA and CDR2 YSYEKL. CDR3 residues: CASSQAQGNTQYF. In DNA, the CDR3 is TGCGCCAGCAGCCAAGCCCAAGGAAATACGCAGTATTTT.

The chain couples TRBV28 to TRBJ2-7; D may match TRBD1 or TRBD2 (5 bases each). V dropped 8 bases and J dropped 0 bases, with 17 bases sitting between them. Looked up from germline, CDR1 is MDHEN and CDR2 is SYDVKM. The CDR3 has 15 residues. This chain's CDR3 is CASRARDGSSYEQYF. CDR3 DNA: TGTGCCAGCCGCGCCCGGGACGGAAGCTCCTACGAGCAGTACTTC. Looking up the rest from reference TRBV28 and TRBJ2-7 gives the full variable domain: DVKVTQSSRYLVKRTGEKVFLECVQDMDHENMFWYRQDPGLGLRLIYFSYDVKMKEKGDIPEGYSVSREKKERFSLILESASTNQTSMYLCASRARDGSSYEQYFGPGTRLTVT.

The CDR3 loop is CASSVTQGAGTEAFF. The CDR3 DNA reads TGTGCCAGCAGTGTCACACAGGGGGCAGGCACTGAAGCTTTCTTT. This chain joins TRBV2 and TRBJ1-1; TRBD1 aligns across 9 bases. Per the germline V gene, CDR1 is SNHLY and CDR2 is FYNNEI. The length of the CDR3 is 15 residues. V trimming: 4 bases; J trimming: 4 bases; junction bases outside the gene matches: 7.

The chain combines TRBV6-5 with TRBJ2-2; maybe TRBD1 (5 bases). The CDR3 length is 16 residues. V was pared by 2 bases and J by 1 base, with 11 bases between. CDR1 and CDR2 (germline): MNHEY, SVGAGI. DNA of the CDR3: TGTGCCAGCAGTTACGGAGCCAGGGTGAACACCGGGGAGCTGTTTTTT. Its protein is CASSYGARVNTGELFF.

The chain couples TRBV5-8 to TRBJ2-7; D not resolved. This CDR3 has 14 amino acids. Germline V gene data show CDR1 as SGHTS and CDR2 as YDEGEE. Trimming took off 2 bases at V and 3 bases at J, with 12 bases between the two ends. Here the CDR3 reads CASSFRRRGYEQYF. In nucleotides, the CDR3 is TGTGCCAGCAGCTTTAGGAGAAGAGGCTACGAGCAGTACTTC.

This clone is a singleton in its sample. The CDR3 bases are TGTGCCAGTAGGGAGCGGGAGAGATACAATGAGCAGTTCTTC. Its translation is CASRERERYNEQFF. This chain joins TRBV19 and TRBJ2-1; TRBD2 matches at 8 bases. CDR3 size: 14 residues. V trimming: 6 bases; J trimming: 4 bases; junction bases outside the gene matches: 5. Germline-derived CDR1 and CDR2 are LNHDA and SQIVND (reference sequence).

The CDR3 spells CASSIDKGGNQPQHF. CDR3 bases: TGTGCCAGTAGTATAGATAAGGGCGGCAATCAGCCCCAGCATTTT. This chain uses TRBV19 with TRBJ1-5; D gene uncertain. The CDR3 consists of 15 residues. From germline, CDR1 is LNHDA and CDR2 SQIVND (reference sequence). V gave up 0 bases and J gave up 2 bases, with 8 bases separating them.

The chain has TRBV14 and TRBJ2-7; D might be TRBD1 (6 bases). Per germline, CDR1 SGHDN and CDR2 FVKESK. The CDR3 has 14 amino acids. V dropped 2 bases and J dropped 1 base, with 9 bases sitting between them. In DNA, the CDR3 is TGTGCCAGCAGCCAACGGGACATGTCCTACGAGCAGTACTTC. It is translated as CASSQRDMSYEQYF. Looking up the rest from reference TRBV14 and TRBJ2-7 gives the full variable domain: EAGVTQFPSHSVIEKGQTVTLRCDPISGHDNLYWYRRVMGKEIKFLLHFVKESKQDESGMPNNRFLAERTGGTYSTLKVQPAELEDSGVYFCASSQRDMSYEQYFGPGTRLTVT.

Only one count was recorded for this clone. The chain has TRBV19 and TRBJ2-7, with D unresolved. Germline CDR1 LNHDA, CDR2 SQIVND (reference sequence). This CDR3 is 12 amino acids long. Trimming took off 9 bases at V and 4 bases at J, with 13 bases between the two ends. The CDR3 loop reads CASRSVSYEQYF. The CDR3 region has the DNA TGTGCCAGCCGGTCCGTCTCATACGAGCAGTACTTC.

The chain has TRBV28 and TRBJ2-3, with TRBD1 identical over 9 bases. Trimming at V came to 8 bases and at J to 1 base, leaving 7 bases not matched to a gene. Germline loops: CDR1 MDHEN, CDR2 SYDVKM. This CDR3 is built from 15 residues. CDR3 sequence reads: CASLDRGTGTDTQYF. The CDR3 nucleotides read TGTGCCAGCTTAGACAGGGGGACGGGCACAGATACGCAGTATTTT.

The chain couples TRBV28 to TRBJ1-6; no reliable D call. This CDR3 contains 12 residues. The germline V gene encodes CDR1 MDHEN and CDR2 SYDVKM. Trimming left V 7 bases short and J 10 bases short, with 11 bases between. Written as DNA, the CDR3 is TGTGCCAGCACCGGAAAGTTGTCACCCCTCCACTTT. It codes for CASTGKLSPLHF. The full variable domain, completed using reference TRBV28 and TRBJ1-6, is DVKVTQSSRYLVKRTGEKVFLECVQDMDHENMFWYRQDPGLGLRLIYFSYDVKMKEKGDIPEGYSVSREKKERFSLILESASTNQTSMYLCASTGKLSPLHFGNGTRLTVT.

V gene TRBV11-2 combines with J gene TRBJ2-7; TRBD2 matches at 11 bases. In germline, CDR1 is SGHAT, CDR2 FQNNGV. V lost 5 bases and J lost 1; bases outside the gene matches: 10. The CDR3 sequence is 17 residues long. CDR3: CASSPRGSGRGSYEQYF. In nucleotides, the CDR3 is TGTGCCAGCAGCCCCCGGGGTAGCGGGAGGGGGTCCTACGAGCAGTACTTC.

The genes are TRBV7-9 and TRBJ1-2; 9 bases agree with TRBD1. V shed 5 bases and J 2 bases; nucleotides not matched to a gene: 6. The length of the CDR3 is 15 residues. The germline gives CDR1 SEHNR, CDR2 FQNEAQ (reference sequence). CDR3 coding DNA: TGTGCCAGCAGCGCATGGGACAGGGCCAACTATGGCTACACCTTC. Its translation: CASSAWDRANYGYTF.

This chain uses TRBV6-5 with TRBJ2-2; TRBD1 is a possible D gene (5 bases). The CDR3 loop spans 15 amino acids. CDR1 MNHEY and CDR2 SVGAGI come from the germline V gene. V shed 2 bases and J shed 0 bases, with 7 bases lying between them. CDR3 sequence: CASSYRGANTGELFF. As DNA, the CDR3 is TGTGCCAGCAGTTACAGGGGTGCGAACACCGGGGAGCTGTTTTTT.

In DNA form, the CDR3 reads TGTGCCAGCAGCTTTTCGACCACCTTCTATGGCTACACCTTC. Residues: CASSFSTTFYGYTF. The chain has TRBV5-6 and TRBJ1-2; D uncertain. V was shortened by 2 bases and J by 4 bases, with 12 bases between the two germline ends. The CDR3 length is 14 residues. Germline lookup yields CDR1 SGHDT and CDR2 YYEEEE. Drawing the rest from reference TRBV5-6 and TRBJ1-2, the complete variable domain is DAGVTQSPTHLIKTRGQQVTLRCSPKSGHDTVSWYQQALGQGPQFIFQYYEEEERQRGNFPDRFSGHQFPNYSSELNVNALLLGDSALYLCASSFSTTFYGYTFGSGTRLTVV.

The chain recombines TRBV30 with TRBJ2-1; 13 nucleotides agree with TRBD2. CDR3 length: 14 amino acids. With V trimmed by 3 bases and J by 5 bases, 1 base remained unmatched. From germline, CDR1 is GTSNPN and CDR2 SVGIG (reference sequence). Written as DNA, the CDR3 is TGTGCCTGGAGCGGACTAGCGGGAGACAATGAGCAGTTCTTC. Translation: CAWSGLAGDNEQFF. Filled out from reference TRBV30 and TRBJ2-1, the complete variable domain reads SQTIHQWPATLVQPVGSPLSLECTVEGTSNPNLYWYRQAAGRGLQLLFYSVGIGQISSEVPQNLSASRPQDRQFILSSKKLLLSDSGFYLCAWSGLAGDNEQFFGPGTRLTVL.

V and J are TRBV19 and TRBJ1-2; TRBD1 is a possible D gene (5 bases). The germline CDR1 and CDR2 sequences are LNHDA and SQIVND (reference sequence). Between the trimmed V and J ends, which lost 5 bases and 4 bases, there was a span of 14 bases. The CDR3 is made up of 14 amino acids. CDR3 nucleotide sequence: TGTGCCAGTAGTGTCCAGGGAGGCGGCTATGGCTACACCTTC. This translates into CASSVQGGGYGYTF.

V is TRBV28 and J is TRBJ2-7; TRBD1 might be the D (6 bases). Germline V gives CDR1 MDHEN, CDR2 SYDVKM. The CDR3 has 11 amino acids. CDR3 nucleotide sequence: TGTGTTTCCAGGGGTTCGAGGGAGCAGTACTTC. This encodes CVSRGSREQYF.

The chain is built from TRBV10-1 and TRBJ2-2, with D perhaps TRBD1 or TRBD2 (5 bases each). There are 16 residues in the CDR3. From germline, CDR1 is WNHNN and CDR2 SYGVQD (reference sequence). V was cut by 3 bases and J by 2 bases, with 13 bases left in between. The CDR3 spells CASSDQGAANTGELFF. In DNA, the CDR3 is TGCGCCAGCAGTGACCAGGGAGCGGCTAACACCGGGGAGCTGTTTTTT.

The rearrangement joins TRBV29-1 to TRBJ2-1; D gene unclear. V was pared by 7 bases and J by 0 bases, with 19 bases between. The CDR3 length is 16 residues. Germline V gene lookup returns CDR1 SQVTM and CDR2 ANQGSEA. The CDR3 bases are TGCAGCGCCTATCGGACGGAAATTAGCTCCTACAATGAGCAGTTCTTC. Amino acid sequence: CSAYRTEISSYNEQFF.

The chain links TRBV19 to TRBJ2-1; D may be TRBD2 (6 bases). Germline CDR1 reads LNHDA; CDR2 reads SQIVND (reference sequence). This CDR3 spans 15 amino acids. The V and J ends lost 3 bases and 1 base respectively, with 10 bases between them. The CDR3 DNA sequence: TGTGCCAGTAGTATGATGGCGGGGTCCTACAATGAGCAGTTCTTC. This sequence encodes CASSMMAGSYNEQFF.

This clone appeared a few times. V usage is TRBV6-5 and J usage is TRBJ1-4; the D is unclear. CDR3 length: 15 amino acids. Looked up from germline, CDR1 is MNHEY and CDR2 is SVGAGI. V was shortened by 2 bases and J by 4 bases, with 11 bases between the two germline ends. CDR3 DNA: TGTGCCAGCAGTTACACTGCCGGGGTTAATGAAAAACTGTTTTTT. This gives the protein CASSYTAGVNEKLFF.

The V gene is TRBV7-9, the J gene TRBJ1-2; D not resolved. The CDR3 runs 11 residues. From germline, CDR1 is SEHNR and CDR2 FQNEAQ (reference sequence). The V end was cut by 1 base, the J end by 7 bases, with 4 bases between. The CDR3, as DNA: TGTGCCAGCAGCTTAGAGGGTGGCTACACCTTC. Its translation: CASSLEGGYTF.

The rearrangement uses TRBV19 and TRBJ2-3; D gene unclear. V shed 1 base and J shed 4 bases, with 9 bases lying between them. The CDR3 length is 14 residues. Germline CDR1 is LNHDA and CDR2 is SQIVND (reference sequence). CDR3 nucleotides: TGTGCCAGTAGTATAGCCAGAGATGCAGATACGCAGTATTTT. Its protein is CASSIARDADTQYF.

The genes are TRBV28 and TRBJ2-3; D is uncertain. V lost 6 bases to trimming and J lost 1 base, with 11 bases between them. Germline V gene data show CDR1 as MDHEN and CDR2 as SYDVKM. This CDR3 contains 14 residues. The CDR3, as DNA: TGTGCCAGCAGGTCTTGGAGAGGCACAGATACGCAGTATTTT. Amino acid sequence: CASRSWRGTDTQYF.

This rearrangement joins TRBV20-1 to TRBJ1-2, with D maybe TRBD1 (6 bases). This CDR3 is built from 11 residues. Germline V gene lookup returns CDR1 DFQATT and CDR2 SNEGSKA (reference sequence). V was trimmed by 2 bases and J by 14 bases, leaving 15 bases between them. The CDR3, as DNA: TGCAGTGCTAGATTGCGACAGGAGGAGACCTTC. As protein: CSARLRQEETF.

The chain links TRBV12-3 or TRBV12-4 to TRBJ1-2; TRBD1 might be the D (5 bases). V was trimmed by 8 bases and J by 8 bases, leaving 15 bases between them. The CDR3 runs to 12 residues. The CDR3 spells CASRIAGGGYTF. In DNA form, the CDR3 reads TGTGCCAGCCGGATCGCGGGGGGAGGCTACACCTTC.